This TCR beta chain appears in the sequencing data of a study of CD8+ T cells in alopecia areata (dated by TCRdb to the late 2010s). Study-level background: The treated patients took part in an open-label pilot trial in which moderate-to-severe alopecia areata was treated with oral tofacitinib at 5 to 10 mg twice daily. Patients received tofacitinib for 6 to 18 months and were then followed off drug for 6 months to check for delayed response and recurrence. In both human patients and the C3H/HeJ mouse model, the study applied high-throughput TCRbeta sequencing to look at T cell clonal expansion in alopecia areata. On the human side, TCRbeta sequencing was run on scalp tissue and on sorted CD4+ and CD8+ peripheral blood T cells from healthy controls and from alopecia areata patients with either patchy or totalis/universalis disease. Tofacitinib-treated patients had biopsies at baseline and at 4 and 24 weeks of treatment, with a later scalp biopsy in several patients. Scalp clonality was compared across normal scalp (n=4), patchy alopecia areata scalp (n=8), and alopecia totalis/universalis scalp (n=8). RNA was extracted with the PAXgene miRNA kit for fixed scalp, the miRNeasy kit for PBMCs, and the RNeasy kit for mouse skin. immunoSEQ multiplex PCR using 35 Vbeta forward primers and 13 Jbeta reverse primers was used to amplify TCRbeta CDR3 regions.

Explained via the paper, the time point label denotes: baseline before oral tofacitinib. Peripheral blood and lesional scalp punch biopsies were obtained from patients with alopecia areata. After PBMCs were isolated by density centrifugation and stained for CD3, CD4 and CD8, a FACSAria was used to sort CD4+ and CD8+ T cells. V is pared back by 5 bases and J by 0 bases, with 9 bases lying between the germline termini. Spanning cysteine to phenylalanine, the CDR3 consists of 14 amino acids. CDR3 DNA is the only sequence kept; it has 42 bases, read in frame from the first base. The germline V gene yields SNHLY for CDR1 and FYNNEI for CDR2. Broader findings and caveats from the paper: Compared with normal scalp, lesional scalp, particularly in alopecia totalis/universalis, had higher clonality and more expanded CD8+ clones, which suggests antigenic drive. Shared TCR sequences between patients were less evident than in mice, which may be partly attributable to HLA diversity in the patient population. Unlike mouse skin, where gammadelta T cells dominate, normal human skin contains resident alphabeta T cells that get sequenced too, which complicates analysis of the scalp TCR repertoire.

Notes on this clone: Its antigen remains unidentified. No base quality values were provided; no much bigger clone lies one nucleotide off.

Library preparation used the immunoSEQ multiplex PCR assay. For TCR sequencing, RNA was extracted from every sample and reverse transcribed into cDNA to serve as template. SuperScript III was used to make first-strand cDNA, primed with a 2:1 mix of oligo-dT and random hexamers. A synthetic immune receptor repertoire was used to assess amplification bias, and residual bias was removed computationally. The paper's processing steps were these. Raw reads were preprocessed to remove errors, and CDR3 was defined according to IMGT conventions as the region from the conserved cysteine to phenylalanine. Clonality was computed as 1 minus the Shannon entropy, with the entropy normalized by log2 of the number of productive unique TCRs. CD4 or CD8 identity of scalp clones was inferred by cross-referencing scalp TCRbeta sequences with sorted blood CD4 and CD8 repertoires. Imported from immuneACCESS, the table was reduced by TCRdb to in-frame sequences with V and J called. These copies leave out some clones; in studies compared against another copy, an unresolved V gene accounts for under half, and the cause of the remainder is not known. D and trimming were read from the DNA, whereas the V and J calls and clone size are those reported in that table. This sample lists 200,000 to 250,000 clones; approximately 52% were detected once. The ten largest make up 0.4% to 0.55% of the sample.

The chain joins TRBV2 to TRBJ2-3, with an unclear D gene assignment. The starting material was CD4+ T cells sorted from blood, obtained at week 0. The receptor was isolated from a human donor with alopecia areata. The nucleotides are TGTGCCAGCAGTCTAGGTACTAGCACAGATACGCAGTATTTT. This gives the protein CASSLGTSTDTQYF.